This TCR beta chain was sequenced for a study of monozygotic twins with inflammatory bowel disease. An amount of roughly 4,000 ng of total RNA was used for each TCR library. Molecular identifiers with 6-nucleotide sample barcodes were added during cDNA synthesis via template switching. From its re-call of the 5' RACE reads, TCRdb lists each CDR3 protein once, without DNA. The data include 200,000 to 250,000 distinct CDR3 sequences; the top ten clones carry 7.5% to 9.5%. The CDR3 extends over 14 amino acids. Germline V CDR1 and CDR2: SGHRS, YFSETQ. No sorting of T cells preceded isolation of total RNA from whole blood.

Sequencing was done on a sample of blood. This TCR was recovered from a human donor with ulcerative colitis or Crohn's disease, or a healthy co-twin of an affected twin (not recorded which). The chain is built from TRBV5-1 and TRBJ2-1; TCRdb proposes TRBD1, but this gene call is untestable without DNA. CDR3 protein: CASSSGQGAYEQFF.